The subject of this entry is one T cell receptor beta chain. Its antigen is currently unknown. Focal radiation plus CTLA-4 blockade with ipilimumab was given to patients with chemo-refractory metastatic non-small-cell lung cancer. There are 13 residues in the CDR3. With 10 bases clipped from V and 3 bases from J, the junction kept 3 bases outside the gene matches. Germline V gives CDR1 MNHEY, CDR2 SVGAGI. This sample was included in a study of radiotherapy plus CTLA-4 blockade in lung cancer. Study-wide points: Reports state that early shifts in blood T cell clones, with interferon-beta, best predicted response.

Sequencing was performed with immunoSEQ multiplex PCR; in TCRdb, only in-frame clones are kept and a portion is missing. The sample yields about 31,000 clones, about 70% seen once. This TCR was recovered from a human donor with non-small cell lung cancer whose response to radiotherapy plus ipilimumab could not be evaluated. This chain uses TRBV6-5 with TRBJ2-1; 10 nucleotides line up with TRBD2. The sequencing here drew on peripheral blood, taken from a patient treated with radiotherapy plus ipilimumab. CDR3 bases: TGTGCCATCGCTAGCGGGAGCTACAATGAGCAGTTCTTC. Its protein is CAIASGSYNEQFF.